These 14 T cell receptor beta chains were all obtained from the same sample, sequenced in a study of cytomegalovirus exposure and HLA in healthy donors. The study ran its PCR with 60 Vbeta and 13 Jbeta primers. The data were produced by immunoSEQ multiplex PCR, yet TCRdb's version contains in-frame clones alone and is incomplete. The table records about 96,000 clones, around 74% of them present only once. The sample was PBMCs. These receptors all stem from a woman between 65 and 79 years old in good health and CMV-seropositive.

The chain employs TRBV6-5 and TRBJ1-1; D is unresolved. V was pared by 0 bases and J by 3 bases, with 14 bases between. This CDR3 spans 16 amino acids. Germline lookup yields CDR1 MNHEY and CDR2 SVGAGI. CDR3: CASSYSPWARDTEAFF. As DNA, the CDR3 is TGTGCCAGCAGTTACTCCCCTTGGGCCCGTGACACTGAAGCTTTCTTT.

This clone was recorded a few times. J is TRBJ2-7 and V is TRBV6-6, with 8 bases that match TRBD1. After removal of 1 base from V and 2 bases from J, the junction contained 7 bases not matched to a gene. In germline, CDR1 is MNHNY, CDR2 SVGAGI (reference sequence). This CDR3 is built from 16 residues. This CDR3 reads CASSYLRQGITYEQYF. The CDR3 region has the DNA TGTGCCAGCAGTTACTTACGACAGGGGATTACCTACGAGCAGTACTTC.

The chain links TRBV11-3 to TRBJ1-6; 10 bases are shared with TRBD1. CDR1 is SGHNT and CDR2 is YENEEA in the germline V gene. The J segment lost 10 bases and the V segment lost 5 bases, leaving 8 bases of the junction unmatched. The CDR3 is 15 amino acids. The CDR3 spells CASSKRTGGGSPLHF. The CDR3 region has the DNA TGTGCCAGCAGCAAGAGGACAGGGGGAGGATCACCCCTCCACTTT.

The rearrangement joins TRBV25-1 to TRBJ2-3; D unclear. V lost 5 bases to trimming and J lost 6 bases, with 6 bases between them. The CDR3 is made up of 11 amino acids. CDR1 and CDR2 (germline): MGHDK, SYGVNS. CDR3 bases: TGTGCCAGCAGTTACGGGGATACGCAGTATTTT. It codes for CASSYGDTQYF.

Details on this clone: A much larger clone differs from this one at a single base, so this may be a read error. The rearrangement links TRBV4-1 to TRBJ2-5, with TRBD2 as a possible D gene (6 bases). The DNA end favors TRBJ2-7, so the J call may be wrong. The CDR3 has 19 residues. Per the germline V gene, CDR1 is MGHRA and CDR2 is YSYEKL. DNA for the CDR3: TGCGCCAGCAGCCAAGATATGGTTAGCGGAAGGCAAATCTCCTACGAGCAGTACTTC. Encoded protein: CASSQDMVSGRQISYEQYF.

This clone appeared a few times. The chain combines TRBV7-9 with TRBJ2-7; possibly TRBD1 for D (7 bases). Trimming stripped 5 bases from V and 2 bases from J, with 13 bases between. CDR1 and CDR2 from the germline V gene are SEHNR and FQNEAQ (reference sequence). The CDR3 is made up of 14 amino acids. The CDR3 DNA reads as TGTGCCAGCAGCAGGAGGGGGCTAGCCTACGAGCAGTACTTC. Amino acids: CASSRRGLAYEQYF.

This clone was seen only a few times. The CDR3 nucleotides are TGCGCCAGCAGCTTGTCGGCGGGGAGCTCCTACGAGCAGTACTTC. Its protein is CASSLSAGSSYEQYF. V usage is TRBV5-1 and J usage is TRBJ2-7; D is possibly TRBD2 (6 bases). CDR1 and CDR2 from the germline V gene are SGHRS and YFSETQ. The V end lost 1 base, the J end lost 0 bases, and 11 bases lay between the germline ends. The CDR3 runs to 15 residues.

The chain recombines TRBV5-8 with TRBJ1-1; the D gene is possibly TRBD1 (6 bases). The length of the CDR3 is 13 residues. Trimming stripped 4 bases from V and 1 base from J, with 8 bases between. Germline-derived CDR1 and CDR2 are SGHTS and YDEGEE. For the CDR3, the DNA is TGTGCCAGCAGCACACAGGGGAACACTGAAGCTTTCTTT. This gives the protein CASSTQGNTEAFF.

This CDR3 reads CASSPNQVYEQYF. In DNA form, the CDR3 reads TGTGCCAGCTCACCCAATCAGGTCTACGAGCAGTACTTC. The chain is built from TRBV18 and TRBJ2-7; D unresolved. CDR1 and CDR2 (germline): KGHSH, LQKENI. Trimming removed 3 bases at V and 3 bases at J, with 9 bases between. This CDR3 comprises 13 residues. The variable domain in full, with the rest retrieved from reference TRBV18 and TRBJ2-7, is NAGVMQNPRHLVRRRGQEARLRCSPMKGHSHVYWYRQLPEEGLKFMVYLQKENIIDESGMPKERFSAEFPKEGPSILRIQQVVRGDSAAYFCASSPNQVYEQYFGPGTRLTVT.

This chain connects TRBV5-4 to TRBJ2-7; TRBD2 is a possible D gene (6 bases). Germline-derived CDR1 and CDR2 are SGHNT and YYREEE (reference sequence). This CDR3 is built from 13 residues. Between the trimmed V and J ends, which lost 4 bases and 12 bases, there was a span of 20 bases. This chain's CDR3 is CASSPEVGLSRYF. CDR3 DNA sequence: TGTGCCAGCAGCCCGGAGGTGGGACTTTCGCGGTACTTC. Complete variable domain (other parts from reference TRBV5-4 and TRBJ2-7): ETGVTQSPTHLIKTRGQQVTLRCSSQSGHNTVSWYQQALGQGPQFIFQYYREEENGRGNFPPRFSGLQFPNYSSELNVNALELDDSALYLCASSPEVGLSRYFGPGTRLTVT.

The gene calls are TRBV11-2 and TRBJ2-6, with D possibly being TRBD2 (5 bases). The CDR3 has 16 amino acids. V shed 0 bases and J shed 1 base, with 7 bases lying between them. Germline CDR1 is SGHAT and CDR2 is FQNNGV. CDR3 residues: CASSLDRGSGANVLTF. The DNA for the CDR3 is TGTGCCAGCAGCTTAGATCGGGGATCTGGGGCCAACGTCCTGACTTTC. Together with reference TRBV11-2 and TRBJ2-6, the CDR3 gives the full variable domain: EAGVAQSPRYKIIEKRQSVAFWCNPISGHATLYWYQQILGQGPKLLIQFQNNGVVDDSQLPKDRFSAERLKGVDSTLKIQPAKLEDSAVYLCASSLDRGSGANVLTFGAGSRLTVL.

This rearrangement joins TRBV5-1 to TRBJ2-7, with D possibly matching TRBD1 (5 bases). This CDR3 comprises 15 residues. The V end lost 4 bases, the J end lost 1 base, and 15 bases lay between the germline ends. CDR1 SGHRS and CDR2 YFSETQ come from the germline V gene. For the CDR3, the DNA is TGCGCCAGCAGCCCAAACCCGACAGCGTCCTACGAGCAGTACTTC. It is translated as CASSPNPTASYEQYF.

V is TRBV7-2 and J is TRBJ2-2, with 9 bases aligning to TRBD2. CDR1 SGHTA and CDR2 FQGNSA come from the germline V gene. The J segment lost 4 bases and the V segment lost 5 bases, leaving 11 bases of the junction unmatched. The CDR3 is 17 amino acids. The DNA of the CDR3 is TGTGCCAGCAGCACTCATAGCGGGAGAAGACCCACCGGGGAGCTGTTTTTT. Amino acid sequence: CASSTHSGRRPTGELFF.

V usage is TRBV4-1 and J usage is TRBJ2-3; possibly TRBD2 for D (7 bases). Germline V lookup: CDR1 MGHRA, CDR2 YSYEKL. V lost 0 bases to trimming and J lost 6 bases, with 19 bases between them. The CDR3 contains 17 residues. CDR3 in amino acids: CASSQDPRGAWGDTQYF. CDR3 DNA sequence: TGCGCCAGCAGCCAAGATCCCCGGGGGGCATGGGGGGATACGCAGTATTTT.